The rows below give T cell receptor beta chains drawn from one sample of a study of blood T cell repertoires in COVID-19. Clones were read by immunoSEQ multiplex PCR, and TCRdb kept only the in-frame ones, dropping some. In the table there are 310,000 or so clones, 85% to 90% of which are singletons. Sequencing was performed on peripheral blood. Receptors were obtained from a woman in her 30s with COVID-19, enrolled during active disease. CDR3s leave out the opening cysteine and the closing phenylalanine or tryptophan. The D gene is left open where the match is weak. Clone size is shown for a subset of rows, as once, few, many or a class of expanded clone.

j_gene: TRBJ2-7; abundance: NA; v_gene: TRBV25-1; len: 15; d_gene: TRBD2; CDR3aa: ASSPGLAGEIGYEQY
j_gene: TRBJ2-5; abundance: NA; v_gene: TRBV6-1; len: 12; d_gene: NA; CDR3aa: ASIPRGNMETQY
j_gene: TRBJ2-1; abundance: NA; v_gene: TRBV7-8; len: 15; d_gene: TRBD2; CDR3aa: ASSWKLAGDFKNEQF
j_gene: TRBJ2-5; abundance: NA; v_gene: TRBV7-2; len: 11; d_gene: TRBD1; CDR3aa: ASSPGTAETQY
j_gene: TRBJ1-4; abundance: once; v_gene: TRBV29-1; len: 15; d_gene: NA; CDR3aa: SVEDVKDPRGNEKLF
j_gene: TRBJ2-3; abundance: NA; v_gene: TRBV6-2/TRBV6-3; len: 12; d_gene: NA; CDR3aa: ASSQGGPTDTQY
j_gene: TRBJ1-2; abundance: NA; v_gene: TRBV18; len: 11; d_gene: NA; CDR3aa: ASSPLSGYGYT
j_gene: TRBJ2-1; abundance: NA; v_gene: TRBV24-1; len: 14; d_gene: NA; CDR3aa: ATSDSGLPKENEQF
j_gene: TRBJ1-4; abundance: NA; v_gene: TRBV15; len: 15; d_gene: NA; CDR3aa: ATSRDWASRVGEKLF
j_gene: TRBJ2-7; abundance: NA; v_gene: TRBV2; len: 12; d_gene: TRBD2; CDR3aa: ASLRTSNAYEQY
j_gene: TRBJ2-3; abundance: NA; v_gene: TRBV30; len: 12; d_gene: TRBD2; CDR3aa: AWSGASGTDTQY
j_gene: TRBJ2-5; abundance: NA; v_gene: TRBV3-1/TRBV3-2; len: 12; d_gene: NA; CDR3aa: ASSQRDYQETQY
j_gene: TRBJ2-3; abundance: NA; v_gene: TRBV3-1/TRBV3-2; len: 10; d_gene: NA; CDR3aa: ASSQGRGGQY
j_gene: TRBJ2-2; abundance: few; v_gene: TRBV6-5; len: 11; d_gene: NA; CDR3aa: ASPTMNTGELF
j_gene: TRBJ2-2; abundance: once; v_gene: TRBV5-4; len: 14; d_gene: TRBD2; CDR3aa: ASSSPGLAGTGELF
j_gene: TRBJ1-1; abundance: NA; v_gene: TRBV24-1; len: 13; d_gene: TRBD1; CDR3aa: ATSDSGQGHTEAF
j_gene: TRBJ2-1; abundance: NA; v_gene: TRBV7-2; len: 16; d_gene: TRBD2; CDR3aa: ASSPRGSGMGSYNEQF
j_gene: TRBJ2-1; abundance: NA; v_gene: TRBV19; len: 15; d_gene: NA; CDR3aa: ASSILAGTGLIGEQF
j_gene: TRBJ1-5; abundance: NA; v_gene: TRBV6-6; len: 12; d_gene: NA; CDR3aa: ASMGGAWNQPQH
j_gene: TRBJ2-2; abundance: once; v_gene: TRBV19; len: 12; d_gene: NA; CDR3aa: ASRADLVAGELF
j_gene: TRBJ2-3; abundance: NA; v_gene: TRBV10-3; len: 11; d_gene: NA; CDR3aa: AISERETDTQY
j_gene: TRBJ2-2; abundance: NA; v_gene: TRBV2; len: 14; d_gene: TRBD2; CDR3aa: ASSKTSGTNTGELF
j_gene: TRBJ1-4; abundance: NA; v_gene: TRBV7-8; len: 12; d_gene: NA; CDR3aa: ASSLGVRDEKLF
j_gene: TRBJ1-6; abundance: NA; v_gene: TRBV4-1; len: 11; d_gene: NA; CDR3aa: ASSQTGNSPLH
j_gene: TRBJ2-3; abundance: NA; v_gene: TRBV5-4; len: 14; d_gene: TRBD2; CDR3aa: ASSLPTSGRVNTQY
j_gene: TRBJ1-5; abundance: NA; v_gene: TRBV30; len: 13; d_gene: TRBD1; CDR3aa: AWSVDRERDQPQH
j_gene: TRBJ2-2; abundance: NA; v_gene: TRBV6-5; len: 13; d_gene: TRBD1; CDR3aa: ASTRTGRDTGELF
j_gene: TRBJ2-1; abundance: NA; v_gene: TRBV28; len: 13; d_gene: TRBD2; CDR3aa: ASSLVSGRPNEQF
j_gene: TRBJ2-5; abundance: NA; v_gene: TRBV9; len: 14; d_gene: TRBD2; CDR3aa: ASSVGGTSAQETQY